Listed below are T cell receptor beta chains from one sample, sequenced in a study of T cell responses to AZD1222 COVID-19 vaccine. Here immunoSEQ multiplex PCR was the method, and the copy in TCRdb shows in-frame clones only, minus some. Of around 120,000 clones in the sample, about 95% were seen once. This material consisted of peripheral blood, taken on day 0 of AZD1222 vaccination. Receptors were obtained from an adult in good health. Each CDR3 is given with its conserved first and last residue. D genes are given only for firm matches. The size field is filled for only some rows; it gives once, few, many or a size class.

v_gene: TRBV7-6
j_gene: TRBJ1-3
d_gene: TRBD1
abundance: .
CDR3nt: TGTGCCAGCAGTTATACCCCGGGACAGGGTTCTGGAAACACCATATATTTT
CDR3aa: CASSYTPGQGSGNTIYF

v_gene: TRBV28
j_gene: TRBJ1-2
d_gene: TRBD1
abundance: .
CDR3nt: TGTGCCAGCAGTATCGTAGGACAGGGGGCTCCGGGTGGCTACACCTTC
CDR3aa: CASSIVGQGAPGGYTF

v_gene: TRBV19
j_gene: TRBJ2-7
d_gene: TRBD1
abundance: .
CDR3nt: TGTGCCAGTAGCCCCTCGGGGACAGAAATCTACGAGCAGTACTTC
CDR3aa: CASSPSGTEIYEQYF

v_gene: TRBV6-4
j_gene: TRBJ1-1
d_gene: .
abundance: .
CDR3nt: TGTGCCAGCAGTGAGACAGGGAACACTGAAGCTTTCTTT
CDR3aa: CASSETGNTEAFF

v_gene: TRBV6-5
j_gene: TRBJ2-7
d_gene: .
abundance: .
CDR3nt: TGTGCCAGCAGTTACTCGAGGTGGAGGGAGCAGTACTTC
CDR3aa: CASSYSRWREQYF

v_gene: TRBV5-1
j_gene: TRBJ1-1
d_gene: .
abundance: .
CDR3nt: TGCGCCAGCAGGGGCTATGCCAGGGTGTCGGAGGCTGAAGCTTTCTTT
CDR3aa: CASRGYARVSEAEAFF

v_gene: TRBV11-3
j_gene: TRBJ1-5
d_gene: .
abundance: .
CDR3nt: TGTGCCAGCAGCTTGGGCAATCAGCCCCAGCATTTT
CDR3aa: CASSLGNQPQHF

v_gene: TRBV15
j_gene: TRBJ1-5
d_gene: TRBD1
abundance: .
CDR3nt: TGTGCCACCAGCATAAACAGGGGCTATTCGGGCCAGCCCCAGCATTTT
CDR3aa: CATSINRGYSGQPQHF

v_gene: TRBV29-1
j_gene: TRBJ2-7
d_gene: .
abundance: .
CDR3nt: TGCAGCGTACAAGGAGTGGATTACGAGCAGTACTTC
CDR3aa: CSVQGVDYEQYF

v_gene: TRBV27
j_gene: TRBJ2-7
d_gene: .
abundance: .
CDR3nt: TGTGCCAGCAGCGGACGGACAAACTACGAGCAGTACTTC
CDR3aa: CASSGRTNYEQYF

v_gene: TRBV27
j_gene: TRBJ2-3
d_gene: .
abundance: .
CDR3nt: TGTGCCAGCAGTTTATGGGAATCAGATACGCAGTATTTT
CDR3aa: CASSLWESDTQYF

v_gene: TRBV21-1
j_gene: TRBJ1-5
d_gene: .
abundance: .
CDR3nt: TGTGCCAGCAGCAACCGGGACAGGGGGGGTACTAGCAATCAGCCCCAGCATTTT
CDR3aa: CASSNRDRGGTSNQPQHF

v_gene: TRBV5-1
j_gene: TRBJ1-6
d_gene: .
abundance: .
CDR3nt: TGCGCCAGCAGTCTACAGGGTTACAATTCACCCCTCCACTTT
CDR3aa: CASSLQGYNSPLHF

v_gene: TRBV19
j_gene: TRBJ2-7
d_gene: .
abundance: .
CDR3nt: TGTGCCAGTAGTATAGGGTCAGCCTCCTACGAGCAGTACTTC
CDR3aa: CASSIGSASYEQYF

v_gene: TRBV3-1/TRBV3-2
j_gene: TRBJ1-6
d_gene: .
abundance: .
CDR3nt: TGTGCCAGCGGGGGGGCCTATAATTCACCCCTCCACTTT
CDR3aa: CASGGAYNSPLHF

v_gene: TRBV19
j_gene: TRBJ1-1
d_gene: .
abundance: .
CDR3nt: TGTGCCAGTAGTATAGCGAGCAGTGAAGCTTTCTTT
CDR3aa: CASSIASSEAFF

v_gene: TRBV4-1
j_gene: TRBJ1-1
d_gene: .
abundance: once
CDR3nt: TGCGCCAGCAGCCAAGTTTGGGACGGGGGGAACACTGAAGCTTTCTTT
CDR3aa: CASSQVWDGGNTEAFF

v_gene: TRBV6-1
j_gene: TRBJ2-2
d_gene: .
abundance: .
CDR3nt: TGTGCCAGCAGTGAACAGCCCGCTGGGAACACCGGGGAGCTGTTTTTT
CDR3aa: CASSEQPAGNTGELFF

v_gene: TRBV19
j_gene: TRBJ1-4
d_gene: TRBD1
abundance: .
CDR3nt: TGTGCCAGTTCCACCCCCAGGGGGCCGAATGAAAAACTGTTTTTT
CDR3aa: CASSTPRGPNEKLFF

v_gene: TRBV2
j_gene: TRBJ1-2
d_gene: .
abundance: .
CDR3nt: TGTGCCAGCAGTGGGGACGGGCTCTACACCTTC
CDR3aa: CASSGDGLYTF

v_gene: TRBV11-2
j_gene: TRBJ1-1
d_gene: TRBD1
abundance: .
CDR3nt: TGTGCCAGCAGCTTAGTCCCCCAGGGGGGAACTGAAGCTTTCTTT
CDR3aa: CASSLVPQGGTEAFF

v_gene: TRBV7-9
j_gene: TRBJ1-2
d_gene: .
abundance: .
CDR3nt: TGTGCCAGCAGCCCGCTTTCTCCGGAAGCTGGCTACACCTTC
CDR3aa: CASSPLSPEAGYTF

v_gene: TRBV28
j_gene: TRBJ2-1
d_gene: TRBD2
abundance: .
CDR3nt: TGTGCCAGCAGTTTTGGGCGGGAGGTATACAATGAGCAGTTCTTC
CDR3aa: CASSFGREVYNEQFF

v_gene: TRBV10-3
j_gene: TRBJ1-5
d_gene: .
abundance: .
CDR3nt: TGTGCCATCAGTGAGTCGCAGCCCGTTAACCAGCCCCAGCATTTT
CDR3aa: CAISESQPVNQPQHF